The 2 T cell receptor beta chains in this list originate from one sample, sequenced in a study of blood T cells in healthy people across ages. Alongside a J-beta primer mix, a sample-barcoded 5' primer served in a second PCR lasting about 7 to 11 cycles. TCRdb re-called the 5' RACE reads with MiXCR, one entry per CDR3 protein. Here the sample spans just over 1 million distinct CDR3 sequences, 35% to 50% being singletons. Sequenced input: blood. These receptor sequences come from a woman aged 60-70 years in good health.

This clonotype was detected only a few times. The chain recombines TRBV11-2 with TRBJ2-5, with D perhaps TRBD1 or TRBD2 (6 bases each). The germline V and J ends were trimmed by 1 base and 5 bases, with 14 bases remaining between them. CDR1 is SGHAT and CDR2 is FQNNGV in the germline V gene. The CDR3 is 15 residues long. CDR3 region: CASSLGTGARETQYF. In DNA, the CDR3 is TGTGCCAGCAGCTTAGGAACGGGGGCGCGGGAGACCCAGTACTTC.

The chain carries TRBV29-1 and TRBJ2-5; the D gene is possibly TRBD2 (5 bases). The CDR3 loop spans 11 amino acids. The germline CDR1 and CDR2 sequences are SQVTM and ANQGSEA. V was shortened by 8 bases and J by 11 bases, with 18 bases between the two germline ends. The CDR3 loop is CSPFSDNEQYF. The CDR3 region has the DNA TGCAGCCCATTTAGCGATAATGAGCAGTACTTC.